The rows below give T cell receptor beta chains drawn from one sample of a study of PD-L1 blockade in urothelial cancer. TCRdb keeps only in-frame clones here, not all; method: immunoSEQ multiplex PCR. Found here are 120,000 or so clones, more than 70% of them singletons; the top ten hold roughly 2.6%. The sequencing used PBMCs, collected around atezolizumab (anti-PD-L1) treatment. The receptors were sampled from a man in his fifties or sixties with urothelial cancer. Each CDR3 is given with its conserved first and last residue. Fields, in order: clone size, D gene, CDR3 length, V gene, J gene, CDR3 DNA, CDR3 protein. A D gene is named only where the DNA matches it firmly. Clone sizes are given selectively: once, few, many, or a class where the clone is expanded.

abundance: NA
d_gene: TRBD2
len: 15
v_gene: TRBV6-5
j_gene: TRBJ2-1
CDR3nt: TGTGCCAGCAGGCCCACTAGCGGCTCCTACAATGAGCAGTTCTTC
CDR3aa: CASRPTSGSYNEQFF

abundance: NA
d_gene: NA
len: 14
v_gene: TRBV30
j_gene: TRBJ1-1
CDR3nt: TGTGCCTGGAGTGGGCTAGGGGTTAGCACTGAAGCTTTCTTT
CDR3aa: CAWSGLGVSTEAFF

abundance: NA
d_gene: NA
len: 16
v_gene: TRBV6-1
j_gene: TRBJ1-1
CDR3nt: TGTGCCAGCAGTGTCTATAGACAGAGGCAGAACACTGAAGCTTTCTTT
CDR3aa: CASSVYRQRQNTEAFF

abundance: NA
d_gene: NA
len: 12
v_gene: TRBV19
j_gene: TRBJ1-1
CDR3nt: TGTGCCAGTAGTCCGGGAGTTTGGGGAGCTTTCTTT
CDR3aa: CASSPGVWGAFF

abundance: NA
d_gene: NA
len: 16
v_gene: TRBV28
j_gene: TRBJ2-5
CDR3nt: TGTGCCAGCAGTTCCAACACAGCGGCGCCACGGGAGACCCAGTACTTC
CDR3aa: CASSSNTAAPRETQYF

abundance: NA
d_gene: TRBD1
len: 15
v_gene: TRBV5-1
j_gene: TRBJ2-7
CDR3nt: TGCGCCAGCAGCTTCGTGGGGACAGGGGGCGACGAGCAGTACTTC
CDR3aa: CASSFVGTGGDEQYF

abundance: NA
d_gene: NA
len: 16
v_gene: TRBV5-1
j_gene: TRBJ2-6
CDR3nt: TGCGCCAGCAGCTTGGGGAGTCTCTCTGGGGCCAACGTCCTGACTTTC
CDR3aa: CASSLGSLSGANVLTF

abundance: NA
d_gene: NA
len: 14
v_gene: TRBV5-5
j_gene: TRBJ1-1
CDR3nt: TGTGCCAGCAGCAAAGGGGGAACGAACACTGAAGCTTTCTTT
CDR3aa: CASSKGGTNTEAFF

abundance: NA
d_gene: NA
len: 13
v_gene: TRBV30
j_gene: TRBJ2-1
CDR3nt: TGTGCCTGGAGTATTGACCTATCAGGTGAGCAGTTCTTC
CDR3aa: CAWSIDLSGEQFF

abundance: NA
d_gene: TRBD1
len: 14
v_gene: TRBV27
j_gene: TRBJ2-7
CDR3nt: TGTGCCAGCAGTATCCGACAGGGGGACTACGAGCAGTACTTC
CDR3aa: CASSIRQGDYEQYF

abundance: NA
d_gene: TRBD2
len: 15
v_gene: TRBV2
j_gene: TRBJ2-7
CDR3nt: TGTGCCAGCAGGGGACTAGCGAGACTTTCCTACGAGCAGTACTTC
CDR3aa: CASRGLARLSYEQYF

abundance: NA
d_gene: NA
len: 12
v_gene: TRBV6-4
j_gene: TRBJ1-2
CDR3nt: TGTGCCAGCAGTGACGGGCACTATGGCTACACCTTC
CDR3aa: CASSDGHYGYTF

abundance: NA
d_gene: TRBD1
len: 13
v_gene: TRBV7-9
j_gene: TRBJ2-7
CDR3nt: TGTGCCAGCAGCCTGACAGGGGGCTACGAGCAGTACTTC
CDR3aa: CASSLTGGYEQYF

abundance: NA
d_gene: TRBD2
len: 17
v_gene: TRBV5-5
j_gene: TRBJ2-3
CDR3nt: TGTGCCAGCAGCTTGGCCGGGGGGCGGGAGGTCCAAGATACGCAGTATTTT
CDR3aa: CASSLAGGREVQDTQYF

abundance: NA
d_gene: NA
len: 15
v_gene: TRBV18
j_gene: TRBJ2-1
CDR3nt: TGTGCCAGCTCACCACGGGAGGTTAGCTACAATGAGCAGTTCTTC
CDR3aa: CASSPREVSYNEQFF

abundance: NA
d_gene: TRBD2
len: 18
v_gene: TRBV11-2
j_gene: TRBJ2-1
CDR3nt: TGTGCCAGCAGCTTATTTGCGGGAGGTAGTTTCTCCTACAATGAGCAGTTCTTC
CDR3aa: CASSLFAGGSFSYNEQFF

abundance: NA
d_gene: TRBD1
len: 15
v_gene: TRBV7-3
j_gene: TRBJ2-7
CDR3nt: TGTGCCAGCAGCCTGTCGACAGGGGGCACAAACGAGCAGTACTTC
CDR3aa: CASSLSTGGTNEQYF

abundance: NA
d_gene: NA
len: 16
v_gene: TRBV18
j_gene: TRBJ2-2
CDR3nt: TGTGCCAGCTCACCAACGCAGGGGCGGAGCACCGGGGAGCTGTTTTTT
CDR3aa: CASSPTQGRSTGELFF

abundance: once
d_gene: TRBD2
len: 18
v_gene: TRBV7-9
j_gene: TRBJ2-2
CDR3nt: TGTGCCAGCAGCCCAGGGACTAGCGGGAGCATAGGCACCGGGGAGCTGTTTTTT
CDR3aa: CASSPGTSGSIGTGELFF

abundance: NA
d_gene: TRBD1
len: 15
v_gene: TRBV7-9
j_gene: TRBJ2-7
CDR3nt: TGTGCCAGCAGCAAACCCGGGACAGGGGGCTACGAGCAGTACTTC
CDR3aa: CASSKPGTGGYEQYF

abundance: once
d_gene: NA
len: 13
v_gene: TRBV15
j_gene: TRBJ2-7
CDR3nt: TGTGCCACCAGCAGGGAAACAGGGTACGAGCAGTACTTC
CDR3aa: CATSRETGYEQYF

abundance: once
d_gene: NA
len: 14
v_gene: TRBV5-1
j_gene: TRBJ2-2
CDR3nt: TGCGCCAGCAGCTTGGATGGGGCCACCGGGGAGCTGTTTTTT
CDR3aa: CASSLDGATGELFF